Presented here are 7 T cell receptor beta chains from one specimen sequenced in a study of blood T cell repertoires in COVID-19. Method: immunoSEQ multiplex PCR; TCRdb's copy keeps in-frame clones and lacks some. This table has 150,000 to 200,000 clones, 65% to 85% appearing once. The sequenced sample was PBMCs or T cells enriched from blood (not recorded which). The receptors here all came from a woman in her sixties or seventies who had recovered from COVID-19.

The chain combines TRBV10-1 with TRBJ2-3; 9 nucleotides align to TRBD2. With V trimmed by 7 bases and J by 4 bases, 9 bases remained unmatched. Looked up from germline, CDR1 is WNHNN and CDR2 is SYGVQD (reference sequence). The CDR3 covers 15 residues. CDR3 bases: TGCGCCAGCATTGGACTAGCGAGGCCACCAGATACGCAGTATTTT. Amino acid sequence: CASIGLARPPDTQYF.

CDR3 bases: TGTGCCAGCAGTGCGGATTCACCCCTCCACTTT. Its translation: CASSADSPLHF. This rearrangement joins TRBV2 to TRBJ1-6, with D uncertain. Trimming left V 4 bases short and J 8 bases short, with 3 bases between. The CDR3 covers 11 residues. The germline V gene encodes CDR1 SNHLY and CDR2 FYNNEI.

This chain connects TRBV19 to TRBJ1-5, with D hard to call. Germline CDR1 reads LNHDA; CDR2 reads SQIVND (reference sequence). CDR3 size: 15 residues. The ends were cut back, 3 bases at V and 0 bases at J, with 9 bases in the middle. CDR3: CASSIRIYSNQPQHF. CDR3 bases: TGTGCCAGTAGTATCAGGATTTATAGCAATCAGCCCCAGCATTTT.

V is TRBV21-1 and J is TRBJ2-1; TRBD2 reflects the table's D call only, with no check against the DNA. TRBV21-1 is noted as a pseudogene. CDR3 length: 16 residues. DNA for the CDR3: TGTGCCAGCAGCAAAACTTCACGGGGGTCCTACAATGAGCAGTTCTTC. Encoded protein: CASSKTSRGSYNEQFF.

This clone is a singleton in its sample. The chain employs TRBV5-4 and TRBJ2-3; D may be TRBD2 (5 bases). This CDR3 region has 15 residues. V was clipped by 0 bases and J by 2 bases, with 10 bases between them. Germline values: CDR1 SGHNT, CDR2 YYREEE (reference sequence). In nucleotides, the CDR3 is TGTGCCAGCAGCTTGGAGCAGCGGAACACAGATACGCAGTATTTT. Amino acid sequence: CASSLEQRNTDTQYF.

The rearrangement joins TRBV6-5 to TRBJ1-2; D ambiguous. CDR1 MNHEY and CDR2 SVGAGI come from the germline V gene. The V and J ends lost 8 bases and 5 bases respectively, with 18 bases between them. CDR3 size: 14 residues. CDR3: CASALGIMDYGYTF. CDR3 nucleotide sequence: TGTGCCAGCGCCTTGGGCATAATGGATTATGGCTACACCTTC.

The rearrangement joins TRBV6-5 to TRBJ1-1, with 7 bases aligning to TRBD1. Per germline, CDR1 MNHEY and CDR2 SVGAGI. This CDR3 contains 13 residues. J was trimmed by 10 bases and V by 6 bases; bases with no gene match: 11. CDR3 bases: TGTGCCAGCAGCCTTCTAGCCGGGACAGCAGCTTTCTTT. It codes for CASSLLAGTAAFF.